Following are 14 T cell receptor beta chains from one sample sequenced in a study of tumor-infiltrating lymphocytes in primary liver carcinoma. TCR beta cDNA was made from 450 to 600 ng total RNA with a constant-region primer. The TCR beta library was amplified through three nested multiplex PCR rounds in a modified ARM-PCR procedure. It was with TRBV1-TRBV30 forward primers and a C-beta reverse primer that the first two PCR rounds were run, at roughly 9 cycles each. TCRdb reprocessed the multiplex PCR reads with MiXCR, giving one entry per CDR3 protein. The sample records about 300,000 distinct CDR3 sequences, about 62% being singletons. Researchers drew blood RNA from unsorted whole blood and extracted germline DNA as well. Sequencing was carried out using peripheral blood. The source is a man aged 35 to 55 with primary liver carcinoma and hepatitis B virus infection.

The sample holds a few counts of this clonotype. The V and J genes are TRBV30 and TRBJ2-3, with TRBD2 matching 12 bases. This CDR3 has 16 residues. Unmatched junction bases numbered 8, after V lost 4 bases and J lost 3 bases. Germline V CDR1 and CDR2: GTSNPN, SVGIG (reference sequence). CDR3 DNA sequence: TGTGCCTGGATTCTTCCTAGCGGGAGGGCAACAGATACGCAGTATTTT. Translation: CAWILPSGRATDTQYF.

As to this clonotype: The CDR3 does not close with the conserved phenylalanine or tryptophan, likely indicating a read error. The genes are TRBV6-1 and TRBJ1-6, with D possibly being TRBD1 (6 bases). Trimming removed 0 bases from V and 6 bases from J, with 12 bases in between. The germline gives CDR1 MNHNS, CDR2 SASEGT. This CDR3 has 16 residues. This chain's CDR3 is CASSEAPGASNSPLHY. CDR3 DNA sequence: TGTGCCAGCAGTGAAGCGCCAGGGGCATCTAATTCACCCCTCCACTAT.

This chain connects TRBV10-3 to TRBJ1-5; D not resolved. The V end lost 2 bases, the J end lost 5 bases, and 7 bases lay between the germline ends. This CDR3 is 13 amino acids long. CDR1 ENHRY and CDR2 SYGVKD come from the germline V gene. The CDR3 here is CAISERPDQPQHF. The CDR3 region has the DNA TGTGCCATCAGTGAGAGACCTGATCAGCCCCAGCATTTT.

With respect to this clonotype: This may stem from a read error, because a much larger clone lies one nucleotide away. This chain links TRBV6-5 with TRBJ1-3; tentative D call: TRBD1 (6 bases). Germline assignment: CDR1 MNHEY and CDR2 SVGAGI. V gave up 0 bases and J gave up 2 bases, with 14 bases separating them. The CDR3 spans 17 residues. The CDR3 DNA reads TGTGCCAGCAGTTACTCTCGGGGGGCACGCCCTGGAAACACCATATATTTT. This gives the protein CASSYSRGARPGNTIYF.

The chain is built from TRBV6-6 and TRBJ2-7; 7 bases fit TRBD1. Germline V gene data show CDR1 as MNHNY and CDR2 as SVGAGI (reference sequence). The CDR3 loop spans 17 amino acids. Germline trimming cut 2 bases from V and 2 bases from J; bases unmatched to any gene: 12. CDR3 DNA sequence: TGTGCCAGCAGTTACCCAACGAGCAGGGACAGTACCTACGAGCAGTACTTC. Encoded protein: CASSYPTSRDSTYEQYF.

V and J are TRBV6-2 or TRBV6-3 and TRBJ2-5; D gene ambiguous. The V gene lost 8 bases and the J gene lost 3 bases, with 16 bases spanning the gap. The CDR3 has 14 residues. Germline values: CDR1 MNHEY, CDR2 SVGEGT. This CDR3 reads CASDYSLGKETQYF. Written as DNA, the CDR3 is TGTGCCAGCGATTACTCGTTAGGGAAAGAGACCCAGTACTTC.

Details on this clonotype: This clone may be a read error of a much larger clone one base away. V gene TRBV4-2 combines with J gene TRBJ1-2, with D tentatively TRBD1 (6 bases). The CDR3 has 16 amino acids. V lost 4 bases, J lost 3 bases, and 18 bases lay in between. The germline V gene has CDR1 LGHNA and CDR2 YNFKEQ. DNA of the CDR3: TGTGCCAGCAGCCGAGATTTAGGGGGAACTTACTATGGCTACACCTTC. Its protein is CASSRDLGGTYYGYTF.

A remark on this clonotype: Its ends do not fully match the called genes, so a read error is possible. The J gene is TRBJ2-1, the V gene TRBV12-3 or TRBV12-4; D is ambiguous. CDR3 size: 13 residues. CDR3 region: CASSELVPIEQFF. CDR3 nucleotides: TGTGCTAGCAGTGAGCTGGTCCCCATTGAGCAGTTCTTC.

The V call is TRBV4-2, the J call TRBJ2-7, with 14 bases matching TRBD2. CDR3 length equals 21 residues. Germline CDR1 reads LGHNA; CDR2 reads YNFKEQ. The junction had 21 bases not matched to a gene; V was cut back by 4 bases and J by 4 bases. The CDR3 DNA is TGTGCCAGCAGCCTCGCCCAGGCAGGGTCCCGGACTAGCGGGAGGAGGTACGAGCAGTACTTC. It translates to CASSLAQAGSRTSGRRYEQYF.

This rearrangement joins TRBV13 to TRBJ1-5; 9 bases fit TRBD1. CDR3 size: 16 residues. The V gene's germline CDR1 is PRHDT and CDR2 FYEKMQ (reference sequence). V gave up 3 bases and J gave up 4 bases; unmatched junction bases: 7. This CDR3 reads CASSFRGGQGNQPQHF. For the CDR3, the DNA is TGTGCCAGCAGCTTTAGGGGAGGACAGGGGAATCAGCCCCAGCATTTT.

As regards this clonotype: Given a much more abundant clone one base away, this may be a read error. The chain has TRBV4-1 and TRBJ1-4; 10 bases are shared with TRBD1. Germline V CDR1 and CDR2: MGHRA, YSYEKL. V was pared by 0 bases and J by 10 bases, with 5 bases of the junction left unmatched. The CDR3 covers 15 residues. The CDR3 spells CASSQETGGTVKLFF. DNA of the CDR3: TGCGCCAGCAGCCAAGAGACAGGGGGCACGGTAAAACTGTTTTTT.

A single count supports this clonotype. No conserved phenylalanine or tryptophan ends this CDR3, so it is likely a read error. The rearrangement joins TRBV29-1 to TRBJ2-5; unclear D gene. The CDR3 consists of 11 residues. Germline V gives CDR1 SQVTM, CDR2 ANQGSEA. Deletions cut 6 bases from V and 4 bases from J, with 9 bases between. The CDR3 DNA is TGCAGCGTGAGGCCGATAGAGACCCAGTACTTG. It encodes CSVRPIETQYL.

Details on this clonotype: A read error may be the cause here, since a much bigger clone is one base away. As DNA, the CDR3 is TGTGCCAGCAAGGCTAGCGGGAGATGGGAGCAGCTCTTC. Translated: CASKASGRWEQLF. The gene calls are TRBV5-4 and TRBJ2-1, with TRBD2 matching over 10 bases. The CDR3 is 13 amino acids. Germline values: CDR1 SGHNT, CDR2 YYREEE (reference sequence).

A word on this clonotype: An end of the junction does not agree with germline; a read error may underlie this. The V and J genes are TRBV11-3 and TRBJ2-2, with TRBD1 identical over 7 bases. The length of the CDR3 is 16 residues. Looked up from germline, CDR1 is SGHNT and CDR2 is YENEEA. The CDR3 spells CARSTLQGKNTGELFF. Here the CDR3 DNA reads TGTGCCAGAAGCACTCTACAGGGGAAAAACACCGGGGAACTGTTTTTT.